This TCR beta chain was captured by sequencing in a study of T cell repertoires in aging, cancer and after chemotherapy (dated by TCRdb to the late 2010s). Turning to the overall study: The donors fell into six age groups ranging from 30 or younger to 70 or older, and each group had at least three individuals. Control TCR repertoires from healthy donors were recorded across several months to years, and re-sampling revealed clear clonal overlap. About 9.3 million TCR reads were contained in the full dataset. To examine immunoaging and T cell reconstitution after chemotherapy, the study profiled TCR beta repertoires in peripheral blood from healthy donors and cancer patients. A cohort of 220 or so cancer patients (around 93 with hematological and around 130 with solid cancers) was assembled, and 95 healthy donors were included as a reference group.

General conclusions and limits of the study: An increase in median generation probability over the chemotherapy interval was observed in both cancer cohorts, suggesting that the repertoire was reconstituted through rebound thymic output. According to the authors, the repertoire data do not permit conclusions about immunological memory after chemotherapy. In healthy donors, the drop in TCR diversity with age came mainly from a loss of richness, whereas in cancer patients a loss of evenness also played a part. Significantly lower blood TCR diversity and higher clonality were observed in untreated patients with hematological or solid cancers than in age-matched healthy donors.

On this clonotype itself: Its antigen remains unidentified. No qualities accompany the bases; no much larger clone lies one base away.

The germline V gene yields MDHEN for CDR1 and SYDVKM for CDR2. Taken from cysteine to phenylalanine, the CDR3 has 12 residues. The only DNA kept is the CDR3, 36 bases in frame from the first base. Trimming removed 5 bases from V and 5 bases from J, leaving 9 bases between the germline ends. Genomic DNA extracted from peripheral blood, rather than sorted cells or RNA, was used as the source for amplification of TCR beta rearrangements. Rearranged TRB sequences spanning V, D and J segments were amplified in a multiplex touch-down PCR with a mixed TRB-A/B primer pool. Illumina adapters and sample indices were attached to the amplicons through two consecutive PCR reactions run with Phusion HS II polymerase. After gel purification with the NucleoSpin Gel and PCR Clean-up kit, the amplicons were checked using Qubit and an Agilent 2100 Bioanalyzer. Libraries were sequenced on an Illumina MiSeq using 600-cycle, single-indexed, paired-end runs. The authors' pipeline ran thus. TRB sequences were processed with MiXCR versions 2.12 and 3.0.5. Each unique CDR3 nucleotide sequence counted as one clone, and only productive sequences with at least two reads were retained. The repertoire metrics were Shannon diversity, evenness, clonality (defined as one minus evenness), and alpha-parameterized diversity profiles covering alpha 0 to 5. Generation probabilities of clones in paired pre- and post-chemotherapy samples were computed with the IGoR algorithm. The public reads were reanalyzed by TCRdb: fastp trimming at Q25, MiXCR alignment, in-frame beta chains only. Rows with one shared CDR3 protein collapse into an entry with the most common genes and DNA. In this record, the V and J calls reflect TCRdb's handling and not the investigators' own analysis. The sample has about 13,000 distinct CDR3 sequences on record, roughly 28% of them singletons. The ten largest clones take up about 3% of the sample.

Sequenced material: blood. The TCR comes from a human donor in good health. The rearranged segments are TRBV28 and TRBJ1-2, with the D gene not clear enough to name. For the CDR3, the sequence is CASSTDGYGYTF. In nucleotides, the sequence is TGTGCCAGCAGTACGGACGGTTATGGCTACACCTTC.